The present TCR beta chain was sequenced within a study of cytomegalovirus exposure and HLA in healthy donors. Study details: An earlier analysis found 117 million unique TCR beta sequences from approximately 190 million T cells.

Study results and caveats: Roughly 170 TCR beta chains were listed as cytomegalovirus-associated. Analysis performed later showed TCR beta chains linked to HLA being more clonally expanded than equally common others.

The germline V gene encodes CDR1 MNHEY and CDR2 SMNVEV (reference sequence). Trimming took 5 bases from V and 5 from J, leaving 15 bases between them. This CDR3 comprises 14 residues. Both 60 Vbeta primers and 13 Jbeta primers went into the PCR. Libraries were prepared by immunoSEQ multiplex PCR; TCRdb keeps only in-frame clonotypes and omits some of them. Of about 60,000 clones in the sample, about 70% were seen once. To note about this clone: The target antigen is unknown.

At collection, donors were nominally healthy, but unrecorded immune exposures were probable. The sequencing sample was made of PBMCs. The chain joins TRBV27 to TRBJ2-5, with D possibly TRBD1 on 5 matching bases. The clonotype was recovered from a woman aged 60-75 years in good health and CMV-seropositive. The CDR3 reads CASSPTARPETQYF. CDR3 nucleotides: TGTGCCAGCAGTCCGACAGCCAGACCTGAGACCCAGTACTTC.